Listed below are T cell receptor beta chains from one sample, sequenced in a study of shared clonotypes between healthy human individuals. The repertoire was sequenced with immunoSEQ multiplex PCR; TCRdb's copy has only in-frame clones and lacks some. The sample contains a few hundred thousand clones, around 95% of which appear only once. Specimen: naive CD8+ T cells sorted from blood. The receptors derive from a woman under 40 in good health. The CDR3 runs from the conserved cysteine through the conserved F or W. Each record gives: D gene, J gene, clone size, V gene, CDR3 protein, CDR3 DNA. The D gene is left open where the match is weak. Not all rows give a size; the values are once, few, many and, for expanded clones, a class.

TRBD1 | TRBJ1-5 | - | TRBV27 | CASSLYEGAKSNQPQHF | TGTGCCAGCAGTTTATACGAGGGGGCTAAGAGCAATCAGCCCCAGCATTTT
TRBD2 | TRBJ2-7 | - | TRBV28 | CASTSSGTSSYEQYF | TGTGCCAGCACCAGTTCCGGGACTAGCTCTTACGAGCAGTACTTC
- | TRBJ2-7 | - | TRBV4-1 | CASSFRQDSHYEQYF | TGCGCCAGCAGCTTCCGACAGGACAGCCACTACGAGCAGTACTTC
TRBD2 | TRBJ2-7 | - | TRBV19 | CASSTSLAGTSYEQYF | TGTGCCAGTAGTACGTCTCTAGCGGGAACCTCCTACGAGCAGTACTTC
TRBD2 | TRBJ2-2 | - | TRBV4-1 | CASSSREGTGELFF | TGCGCCAGCAGCTCCAGGGAGGGTACCGGGGAGCTGTTTTTT
- | TRBJ2-7 | - | TRBV5-4 | CASSRGPSSYEQYF | TGTGCCAGCTCCCGGGGGCCTAGCTCCTACGAGCAGTACTTC
TRBD1 | TRBJ1-1 | - | TRBV29-1 | CSVGTGLNTEAFF | TGCAGCGTGGGGACAGGGCTGAACACTGAAGCTTTCTTT
- | TRBJ1-1 | - | TRBV27 | CASSLLARNTEAFF | TGTGCCAGCAGTTTGTTAGCGAGGAACACTGAAGCTTTCTTT
- | TRBJ2-7 | - | TRBV6-6 | CASSPDRSYEQYF | TGTGCCAGCAGTCCCGACAGGTCCTACGAGCAGTACTTC
- | TRBJ1-1 | - | TRBV2 | CATLMNTEAFF | TGTGCCACCCTTATGAACACTGAAGCTTTCTTT
TRBD2 | TRBJ2-7 | - | TRBV11-3 | CASSEGLVPIYEQYF | TGTGCCAGCAGCGAGGGACTAGTCCCCATCTACGAGCAGTACTTC
- | TRBJ1-3 | - | TRBV6-5 | CASSVRWGSGNTIYF | TGTGCCAGCAGCGTACGTTGGGGCTCTGGAAACACCATATATTTT
- | TRBJ2-2 | - | TRBV20-1 | CSAFSHGELFF | TGCAGTGCTTTTAGCCACGGGGAGCTGTTTTTT
TRBD1 | TRBJ1-1 | - | TRBV7-9 | CASSPGQDEAFF | TGTGCCAGCAGCCCGGGACAGGATGAAGCTTTCTTT
- | TRBJ2-5 | - | TRBV7-9 | CASSLGGVQETQYF | TGTGCCAGCAGCTTAGGAGGGGTGCAAGAGACCCAGTACTTC
- | TRBJ2-2 | - | TRBV7-9 | CASSPRPGELFF | TGTGCCAGCAGCCCCCGTCCCGGGGAGCTGTTTTTT
TRBD2 | TRBJ2-3 | - | TRBV5-6 | CASSLGLAGMDTQYF | TGTGCCAGCAGCTTGGGACTAGCGGGAATGGATACGCAGTATTTT
- | TRBJ1-1 | - | TRBV10-2 | CASSDDLSSTEAFF | TGCGCCAGCAGTGACGATCTGAGTTCCACTGAAGCTTTCTTT
TRBD2 | TRBJ2-7 | - | TRBV28 | CASREGLDNYEQYF | TGTGCCAGCAGGGAAGGACTAGACAACTACGAGCAGTACTTC
TRBD2 | TRBJ2-1 | - | TRBV27 | CASSLTLAGYNEQFF | TGTGCCAGCAGTTTAACCCTAGCGGGCTACAATGAGCAGTTCTTC
- | TRBJ1-5 | - | TRBV27 | CASSPGGNNQPQHF | TGTGCCAGCAGTCCGGGGGGGAACAATCAGCCCCAGCATTTT
- | TRBJ2-7 | - | TRBV5-6 | CASSLLGYEQYF | TGTGCCAGCAGCTTGTTAGGCTACGAGCAGTACTTC
- | TRBJ2-5 | - | TRBV12-1 | CASSFRLAGGGTQYF | TGTGCCAGCAGCTTTAGGCTAGCGGGAGGGGGGACCCAGTACTTC
TRBD2 | TRBJ2-1 | - | TRBV27 | CASRGPSGRAYNEQFF | TGTGCCAGCAGAGGACCTAGCGGGAGGGCGTACAATGAGCAGTTCTTC
TRBD2 | TRBJ2-1 | - | TRBV7-3 | CASSLVGTSGYNEQFF | TGTGCCAGCAGCTTAGTTGGGACTAGCGGATACAATGAGCAGTTCTTC
- | TRBJ1-2 | - | TRBV27 | CASSPRRGNYGYTF | TGTGCCAGCAGTCCCCGGCGGGGAAACTATGGCTACACCTTC
- | TRBJ2-6 | - | TRBV5-8 | CASSLRSAGANVLTF | TGTGCCAGCAGCTTGCGCTCCGCTGGGGCCAACGTCCTGACTTTC
TRBD2 | TRBJ2-7 | - | TRBV7-8 | CASSLAGTSASYEQYF | TGTGCCAGCAGCTTAGCCGGGACTAGCGCCTCCTACGAGCAGTACTTC
- | TRBJ1-5 | - | TRBV9 | CASSVEAGSNQPQHF | TGTGCCAGCAGCGTAGAGGCCGGCAGCAATCAGCCCCAGCATTTT
TRBD1 | TRBJ2-7 | - | TRBV29-1 | CSVGTGGRGEQYF | TGCAGCGTTGGGACAGGGGGCCGGGGAGAGCAGTACTTC
- | TRBJ2-5 | - | TRBV11-2 | CASSLVRVTSETQYF | TGTGCCAGCAGCTTAGTGAGGGTGACATCGGAGACCCAGTACTTC
- | TRBJ2-7 | - | TRBV7-9 | CASSLLLGEQYF | TGTGCCAGCAGTCTACTTTTGGGCGAGCAGTACTTC
TRBD2 | TRBJ2-3 | - | TRBV27 | CASSAGLAGTDTQYF | TGTGCCAGCAGTGCCGGACTAGCGGGGACGGATACGCAGTATTTT
TRBD1 | TRBJ2-7 | - | TRBV5-1 | CASTGQDYEQYF | TGCGCCAGTACGGGACAGGACTACGAGCAGTACTTC
- | TRBJ2-1 | - | TRBV27 | CASGRDGYNEQFF | TGTGCCAGCGGCCGGGACGGCTACAATGAGCAGTTCTTC
- | TRBJ2-4 | - | TRBV2 | CASSEVSGATKNIQYF | TGTGCCAGCAGTGAGGTCTCCGGGGCCACCAAAAACATTCAGTACTTC
- | TRBJ2-2 | - | TRBV5-3 | CARIFPARGTGELFF | TGTGCCAGAATCTTCCCGGCTCGCGGCACCGGGGAGCTGTTTTTT
- | TRBJ2-7 | - | TRBV28 | CASKDPDSSYEQYF | TGTGCCAGCAAGGATCCGGACAGCTCCTACGAGCAGTACTTC
TRBD2 | TRBJ2-5 | - | TRBV2 | CALRGEPGLAGGEYQETQYF | TGTGCCCTTCGGGGGGAACCGGGACTAGCGGGAGGGGAGTACCAAGAGACCCAGTACTTC
- | TRBJ2-1 | - | TRBV6-1 | CASIQGRGTYNEQFF | TGTGCCAGCATTCAAGGGCGGGGCACCTACAATGAGCAGTTCTTC
TRBD1 | TRBJ2-7 | - | TRBV27 | CASSLGTGGSYEQYF | TGTGCCAGCAGTTTAGGGACAGGGGGATCCTACGAGCAGTACTTC
TRBD1 | TRBJ2-7 | few | TRBV27 | CASRPGTGYEQYF | TGTGCCAGCAGGCCTGGGACAGGCTACGAGCAGTACTTC
TRBD1 | TRBJ2-7 | - | TRBV27 | CASSLSWTGVHEQYF | TGTGCCAGCAGTTTATCCTGGACAGGGGTCCACGAGCAGTACTTC
TRBD2 | TRBJ2-7 | - | TRBV6-1 | CASSEVRGSPYEQYF | TGTGCCAGCAGTGAAGTTCGCGGGAGTCCCTACGAGCAGTACTTC
- | TRBJ2-5 | - | TRBV7-6 | CASSPPGEETQYF | TGTGCCAGCAGCCCGCCCGGAGAAGAGACCCAGTACTTC
- | TRBJ2-7 | - | TRBV7-8 | CASVEDDEQYF | TGCGCTAGCGTAGAGGACGACGAGCAGTACTTC
TRBD1 | TRBJ2-7 | - | TRBV5-4 | CASSPRDRHYEQYF | TGTGCCAGCAGCCCCCGGGACAGACACTACGAGCAGTACTTC
- | TRBJ2-7 | - | TRBV5-6 | CASSLGGSEQYF | TGTGCCAGCAGCTTGGGGGGGTCCGAGCAGTACTTC
- | TRBJ2-7 | - | TRBV13 | CASSPLGESSYEQYF | TGTGCCAGCAGCCCCCTAGGGGAGAGCTCCTACGAGCAGTACTTC
- | TRBJ2-1 | - | TRBV19 | CASSITPFASEQFF | TGTGCCAGTAGTATCACCCCCTTTGCTAGTGAGCAGTTCTTC
- | TRBJ1-6 | - | TRBV25-1 | CASRGPAGYSPLHF | TGTGCCAGCAGAGGGCCCGCCGGATATTCACCCCTCCACTTT
TRBD1 | TRBJ2-7 | - | TRBV11-2 | CASSLGQGYAYEQYF | TGTGCCAGCAGCTTAGGACAGGGTTACGCCTACGAGCAGTACTTC
- | TRBJ2-5 | - | TRBV28 | CASSLSISPFYAVETQYF | TGTGCCAGCAGTTTATCCATATCTCCCTTCTACGCGGTGGAGACCCAGTACTTC
TRBD2 | TRBJ2-1 | - | TRBV27 | CASSPSSGSNEQFF | TGTGCCAGCTCTCCCTCTAGCGGGAGCAATGAGCAGTTCTTC
TRBD2 | TRBJ2-7 | - | TRBV28 | CASKSVAGSSYEQYF | TGTGCCAGCAAATCAGTAGCGGGTTCCTCCTACGAGCAGTACTTC